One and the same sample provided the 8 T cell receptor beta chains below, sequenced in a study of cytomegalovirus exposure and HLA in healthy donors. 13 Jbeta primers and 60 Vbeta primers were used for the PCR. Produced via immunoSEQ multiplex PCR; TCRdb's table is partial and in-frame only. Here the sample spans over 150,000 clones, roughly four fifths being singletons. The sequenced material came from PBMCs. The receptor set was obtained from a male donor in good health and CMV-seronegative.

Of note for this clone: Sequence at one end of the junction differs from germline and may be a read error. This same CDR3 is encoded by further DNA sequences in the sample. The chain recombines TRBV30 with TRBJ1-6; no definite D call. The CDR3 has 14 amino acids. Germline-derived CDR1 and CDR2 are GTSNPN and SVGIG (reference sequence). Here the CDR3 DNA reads TGTGCCTGGAGTCAGGTCTCCTATAATTCCCCCCTCCACTTT. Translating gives CAWSQVSYNSPLHF. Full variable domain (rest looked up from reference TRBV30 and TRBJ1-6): SQTIHQWPATLVQPVGSPLSLECTVEGTSNPNLYWYRQAAGRGLQLLFYSVGIGQISSEVPQNLSASRPQDRQFILSSKKLLLSDSGFYLCAWSQVSYNSPLHFGNGTRLTVT.

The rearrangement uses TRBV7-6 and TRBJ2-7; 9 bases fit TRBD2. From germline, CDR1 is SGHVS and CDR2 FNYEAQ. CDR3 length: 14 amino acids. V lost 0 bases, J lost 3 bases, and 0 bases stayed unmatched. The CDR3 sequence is CASSLARGGYEQYF. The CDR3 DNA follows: TGTGCCAGCAGCTTAGCGCGGGGGGGCTACGAGCAGTACTTC.

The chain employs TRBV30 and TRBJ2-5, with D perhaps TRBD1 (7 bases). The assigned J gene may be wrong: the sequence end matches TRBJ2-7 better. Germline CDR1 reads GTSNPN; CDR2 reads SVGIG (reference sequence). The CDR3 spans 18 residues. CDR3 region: CAWSQDGGTVGSSYEQYF. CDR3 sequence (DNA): TGTGCCTGGAGCCAAGATGGGGGGACAGTTGGATCCTCCTACGAGCAGTACTTC.

CDR3 nucleotides: TGTGCCAGCAGGGGAAGAACTAGCGCAGATACGCAGTATTTT. Translated: CASRGRTSADTQYF. The rearrangement links TRBV9 to TRBJ2-3; 7 nucleotides match TRBD2. The CDR3 is 14 residues long. Germline-derived CDR1 and CDR2 are SGDLS and YYNGEE. V lost 5 bases to trimming and J lost 4 bases; unmatched junction nucleotides: 7.

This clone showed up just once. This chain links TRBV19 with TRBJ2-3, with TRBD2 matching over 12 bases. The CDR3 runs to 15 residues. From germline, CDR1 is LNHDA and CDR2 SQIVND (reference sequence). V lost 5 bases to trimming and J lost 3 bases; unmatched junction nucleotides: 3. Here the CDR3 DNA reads TGTGCCAGTAGTCTAGCGGGGGGGCCAACAGATACGCAGTATTTT. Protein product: CASSLAGGPTDTQYF. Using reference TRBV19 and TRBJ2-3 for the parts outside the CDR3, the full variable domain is DGGITQSPKYLFRKEGQNVTLSCEQNLNHDAMYWYRQDPGQGLRLIYYSQIVNDFQKGDIAEGYSVSREKKESFPLTVTSAQKNPTAFYLCASSLAGGPTDTQYFGPGTRLTVL.

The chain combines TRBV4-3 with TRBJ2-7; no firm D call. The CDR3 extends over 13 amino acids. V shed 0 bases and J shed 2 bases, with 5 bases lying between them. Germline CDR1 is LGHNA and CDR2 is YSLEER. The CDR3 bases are TGCGCCAGCAGCCAAGATATTACCTACGAGCAGTACTTC. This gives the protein CASSQDITYEQYF.

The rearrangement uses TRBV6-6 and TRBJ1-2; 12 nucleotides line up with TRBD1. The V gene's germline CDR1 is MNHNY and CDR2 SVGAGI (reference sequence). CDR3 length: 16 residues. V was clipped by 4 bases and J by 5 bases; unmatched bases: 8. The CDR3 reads CASSSPGTGGAYGYTF. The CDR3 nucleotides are TGTGCCAGCAGTTCCCCCGGGACAGGGGGCGCGTATGGCTACACCTTC.

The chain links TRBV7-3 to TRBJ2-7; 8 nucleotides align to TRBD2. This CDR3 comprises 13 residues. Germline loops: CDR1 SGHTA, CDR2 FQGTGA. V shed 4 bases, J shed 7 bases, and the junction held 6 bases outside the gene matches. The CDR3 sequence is CASSSTGTSEQYF. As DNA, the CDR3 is TGTGCCAGCAGCTCCACCGGGACTAGTGAGCAGTACTTC.